The sequence of this TCR beta chain was determined in a study of cytomegalovirus exposure and HLA in healthy donors. Amplification used 60 Vbeta primers and 13 Jbeta primers. TCRdb's copy holds only in-frame clones and misses some; the assay was immunoSEQ multiplex PCR. Among 99,000 or so clones, 60% to 80% were seen once, and the ten largest hold 7.5% to 10%. The J segment lost 5 bases and the V segment lost 5 bases, leaving 3 bases of the junction unmatched. The CDR3 has 14 residues. CDR1 is MNHNY and CDR2 is SVGAGI in the germline V gene (reference sequence). The sample taken for sequencing was PBMCs. This sequence originates from a woman aged 40-49 years in good health and CMV-seropositive. V gene TRBV6-6 combines with J gene TRBJ2-5, with 12 bases matching TRBD1. The CDR3 coding sequence is TGTGCCAGCAGTCGGGACAGGGGGCGGGAGACCCAGTACTTC. Translated, it gives CASSRDRGRETQYF.